These 2 T cell receptor beta chains were all obtained from the same sample, sequenced in a study of T cells expressing NK-cell markers. Reanalyzing the 5' RACE reads, TCRdb keeps one entry per CDR3 protein, without DNA. The sample table includes about half a million distinct CDR3 sequences. The sequenced material came from blood T cells: a sorted CD56 or NKG2C T cell subset, CD4+ or CD8+ T cells, or bulk PBMC T cells (not recorded which). All receptors come from a woman aged 45-65 years in good health.

The rearrangement uses TRBV10-1 and TRBJ2-1; the TCRdb call, TRBD1, lacks DNA for checking. CDR1 and CDR2 from the germline V gene are WNHNN and SYGVQD (reference sequence). The CDR3 is 16 residues long. The CDR3 here is CASSESPDRGFGEQFF.

This chain links TRBV12-3 or TRBV12-4 with TRBJ2-7; the D call of TRBD1 rests on TCRdb alone, since no DNA is present to check it. This CDR3 is 11 amino acids long. CDR3 residues: CAVGWGDEQYF.